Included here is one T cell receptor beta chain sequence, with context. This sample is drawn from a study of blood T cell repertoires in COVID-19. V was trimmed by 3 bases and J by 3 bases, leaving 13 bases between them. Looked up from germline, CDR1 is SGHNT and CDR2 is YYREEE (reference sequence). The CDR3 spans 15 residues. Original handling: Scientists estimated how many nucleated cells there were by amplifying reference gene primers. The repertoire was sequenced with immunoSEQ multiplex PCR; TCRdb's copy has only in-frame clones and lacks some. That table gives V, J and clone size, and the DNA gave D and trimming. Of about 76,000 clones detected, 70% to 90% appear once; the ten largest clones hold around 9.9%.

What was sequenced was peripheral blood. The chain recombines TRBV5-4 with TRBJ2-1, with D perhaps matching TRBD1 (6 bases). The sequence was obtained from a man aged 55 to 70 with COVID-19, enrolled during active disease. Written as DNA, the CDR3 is TGTGCCAGCAGCTCCTTCGGGACACTCTACAATGAGCAGTTCTTC. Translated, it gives CASSSFGTLYNEQFF.